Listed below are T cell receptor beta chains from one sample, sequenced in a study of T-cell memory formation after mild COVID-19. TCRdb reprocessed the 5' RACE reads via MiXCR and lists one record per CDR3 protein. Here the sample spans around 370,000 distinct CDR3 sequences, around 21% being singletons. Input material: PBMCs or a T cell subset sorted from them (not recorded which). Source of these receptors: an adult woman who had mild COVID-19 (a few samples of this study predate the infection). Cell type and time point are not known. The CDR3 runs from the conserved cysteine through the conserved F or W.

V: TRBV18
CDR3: CASSRGTSGGSQETQYF

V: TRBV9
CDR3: CASSAQEGRDQETQYF

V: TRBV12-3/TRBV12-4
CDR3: CASSDMNGAEAFF

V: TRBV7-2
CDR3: CASSRDSESAQYF

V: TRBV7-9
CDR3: CASSTGGVGYGYTF

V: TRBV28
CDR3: CASSSPIVRNSRTDTQYF

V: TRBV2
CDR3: CASSTDANYGYTF

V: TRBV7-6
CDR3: CASSFPDHEETQYF

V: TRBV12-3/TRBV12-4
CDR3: CASSKNDRAGYSNQPQHF

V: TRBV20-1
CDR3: CSANGGLSNQPQHF

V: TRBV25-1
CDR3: CASRDLGWRAFF

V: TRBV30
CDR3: CAWSPLAGSHYEQYF

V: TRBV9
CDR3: CASSVSPQNEKLFF

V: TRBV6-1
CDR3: CASITKSDEQFF

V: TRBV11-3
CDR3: CASSLGDRDAEAFF

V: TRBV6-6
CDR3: CASSQTGYNEQFF

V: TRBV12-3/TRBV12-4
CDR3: CASTDGPRAGSPLHF

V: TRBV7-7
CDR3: CASSLTTGNYEQYF

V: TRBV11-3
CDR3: CASTREVNTEAFF

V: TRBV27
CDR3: CASSLSQGLAGANVLTF

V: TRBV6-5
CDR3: CASSGQGPPDTQYF

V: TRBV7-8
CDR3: CASRQPGREVSYEQYF

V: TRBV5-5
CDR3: CASSRTEGNQPQHF

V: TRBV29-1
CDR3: CSATGLASTDTQYF

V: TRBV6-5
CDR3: CASSYGGRREEQFF

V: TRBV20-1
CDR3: CSAPSRWTGGYGYTF

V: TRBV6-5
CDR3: CASSQGHGTQYF

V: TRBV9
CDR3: CASSVDQRGLGEQFF

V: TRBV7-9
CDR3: CASTAGNLTDTQYF

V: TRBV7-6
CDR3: CASSPSGGRYEQYF

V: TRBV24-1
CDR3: CATSDASGRAEDTQYF

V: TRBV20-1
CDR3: CSAASAAQGYNEQFF

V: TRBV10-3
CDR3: CAIRSDNAWPSGANVLTF

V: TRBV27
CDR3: CASSSQALSWDRSYEQYF

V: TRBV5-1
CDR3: CASSVGYSGNTIYF

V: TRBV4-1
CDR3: CASSQDGVYLSTGYTF

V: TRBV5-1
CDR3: CASSSGTGAGNTIYF

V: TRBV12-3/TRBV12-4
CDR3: CATQSGRAINEQFF

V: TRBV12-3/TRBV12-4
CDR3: CASSLNDRGRYEQYF

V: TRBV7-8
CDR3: CASSSLISTSYNEQFF

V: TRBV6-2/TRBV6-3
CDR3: CASRRGFSYEQYF